This TCR beta chain comes out of a study of shared clonotypes between healthy human individuals. It was at deep level that the assay was run. Libraries were prepared by immunoSEQ multiplex PCR; TCRdb keeps only in-frame clonotypes and omits some of them. This table holds about 710,000 clones, about two thirds found once. Germline-derived CDR1 and CDR2 are LNHDA and SQIVND (reference sequence). CDR3 length equals 14 residues. Trimming pared 9 bases from V and 3 bases from J, leaving 17 bases between. The rearrangement joins TRBV19 to TRBJ1-2; D possibly corresponds to TRBD1 (5 bases). The sequenced sample consisted of memory CD4+ T cells sorted from blood. Subset meaning: CD45RA-negative fraction. This receptor was obtained from a woman aged 25 to 39 in good health. The CDR3 loop is CASRISRVDYGYTF. The CDR3 nucleotides read TGTGCCAGCCGCATCAGCAGGGTGGACTATGGCTACACCTTC. Full variable domain (rest looked up from reference TRBV19 and TRBJ1-2): DGGITQSPKYLFRKEGQNVTLSCEQNLNHDAMYWYRQDPGQGLRLIYYSQIVNDFQKGDIAEGYSVSREKKESFPLTVTSAQKNPTAFYLCASRISRVDYGYTFGSGTRLTVV.